This TCR beta chain was identified during a study of blood T cell repertoires in COVID-19 (TCRdb year 2020). For the wider study: The collaborator samples originated in the United States, Italy and Spain and spanned the acute and convalescent phases of COVID-19. The samples were drawn from the first 160 participants of the ongoing ImmuneRACE study and from 950 to 1,500 subjects provided by 6 global collaborators. The sample metadata nearly always contained a de-identified subject ID, COVID-19 status, age in years and sex. The repertoires were made available in a free public database intended to serve as a resource for research on the immune response to SARS-CoV-2. HLA class I and class II types, where available, came from metadata supplied by the sample provider rather than from assay-based typing. The material from the prospective study consisted of cDNA or gDNA derived from T cells, B-cell-depleted T cells, or PBMCs. The dataset comprised deeply sampled blood TCRbeta repertoires from subjects exposed to, actively infected with, or recovered from COVID-19. The study at large found these results: The quantity of clinical and demographic metadata differed by source and by participant and was supplied without curation.

About this clone: Its recognized antigen is unknown. No quality values exist for individual bases; no much larger clone is one base distant.

The immunoSEQ Assay, a bias-controlled multiplex PCR, was used to amplify TCRbeta CDR3 regions from genomic DNA. Turning to the authors' computational methods: Within the assay, amplification of reference gene primers was used to estimate how many nucleated cells each sample contained. Sequence reads were collapsed and filtered to measure the absolute abundance of every unique TCRbeta CDR3 rearrangement. For each sample, productive Simpson clonality was calculated as the square root of Simpson's diversity index over productive rearrangements. TCRdb carries this immuneACCESS record with in-frame sequences only. Its versions omit some clonotypes, under half of them owing to an unresolved V gene in the studies checked, with the rest unexplained. V and J calls and clone size come straight from that table; D and trimming were deduced from the DNA. The sample contains around 300,000 clones, about 91% of them found a single time. Approximately 1.6% of the sample goes to the ten largest clones.

One collaborating source in Seattle enrolled patients while the patients were actively infected and followed the patients over time throughout the course of disease. Each collaborating institution followed its own protocols to collect whole blood in K2EDTA tubes. Collaborator samples were shipped for TCRbeta analysis as frozen whole blood, isolated PBMCs, or DNA extracted from either sample type. The TCR comes from a woman in her 30s with COVID-19, enrolled during active disease. The sequencing sample was made of peripheral blood.

The nucleotide sequence reads as follows: TGTGCCAGTAGTATGTTCGGCTCCTACAATGAGCAGTTCTTC. This translates into CASSMFGSYNEQFF. The sequence is built from TRBV19 and TRBJ2-1; the D gene lacks a confident call. Trimming takes 3 bases from V and 0 bases from J, and the germline ends sit 6 bases apart. Including the terminal cysteine and phenylalanine, the CDR3 comprises 14 residues. The entry retains the CDR3 DNA only, 42 bases that are in frame from base 1. For CDR1 and CDR2, the germline V gene (reference sequence) lists LNHDA and SQIVND.